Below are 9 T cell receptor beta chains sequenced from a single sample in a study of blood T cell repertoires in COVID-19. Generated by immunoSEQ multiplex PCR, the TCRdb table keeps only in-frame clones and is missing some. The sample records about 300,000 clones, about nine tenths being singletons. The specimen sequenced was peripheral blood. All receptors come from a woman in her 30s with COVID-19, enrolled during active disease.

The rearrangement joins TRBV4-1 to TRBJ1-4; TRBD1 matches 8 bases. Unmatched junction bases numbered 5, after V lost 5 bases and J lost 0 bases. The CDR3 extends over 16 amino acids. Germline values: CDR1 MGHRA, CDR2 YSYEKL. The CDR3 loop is CASSIGQGTTNEKLFF. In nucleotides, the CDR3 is TGCGCCAGCAGCATCGGACAGGGAACAACTAATGAAAAACTGTTTTTT.

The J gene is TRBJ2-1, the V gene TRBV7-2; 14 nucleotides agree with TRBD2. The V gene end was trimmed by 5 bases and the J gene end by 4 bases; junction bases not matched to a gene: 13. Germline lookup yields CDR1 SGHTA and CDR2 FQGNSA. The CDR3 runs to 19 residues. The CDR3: CASSLWVTSGGVGYNEQFF. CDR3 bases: TGTGCCAGCAGCCTATGGGTGACTAGCGGGGGGGTAGGTTACAATGAGCAGTTCTTC.

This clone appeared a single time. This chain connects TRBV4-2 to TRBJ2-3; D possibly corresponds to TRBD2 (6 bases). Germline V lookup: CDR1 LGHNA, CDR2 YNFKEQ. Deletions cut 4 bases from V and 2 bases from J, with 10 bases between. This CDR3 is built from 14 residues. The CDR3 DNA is TGTGCCAGCAGCCCCCGCGGGAACACAGATACGCAGTATTTT. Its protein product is CASSPRGNTDTQYF.

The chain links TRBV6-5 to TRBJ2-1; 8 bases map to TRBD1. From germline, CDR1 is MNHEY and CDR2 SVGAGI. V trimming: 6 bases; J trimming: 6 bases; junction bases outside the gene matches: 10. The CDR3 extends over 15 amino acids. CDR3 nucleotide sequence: TGTGCCAGCAGCGCAGGACAGGGCCGGGGCAATGAGCAGTTCTTC. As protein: CASSAGQGRGNEQFF.

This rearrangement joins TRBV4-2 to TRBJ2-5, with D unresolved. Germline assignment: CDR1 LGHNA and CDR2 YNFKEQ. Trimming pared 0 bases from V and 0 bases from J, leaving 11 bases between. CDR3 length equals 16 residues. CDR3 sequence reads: CASSQDPSGYQETQYF. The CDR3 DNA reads TGTGCCAGCAGCCAAGATCCCTCCGGGTACCAAGAGACCCAGTACTTC.

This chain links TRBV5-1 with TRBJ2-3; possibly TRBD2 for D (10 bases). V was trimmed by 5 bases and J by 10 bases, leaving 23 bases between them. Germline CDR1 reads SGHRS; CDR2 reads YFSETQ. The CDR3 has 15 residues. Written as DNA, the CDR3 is TGCGCCAGCAGACGCGGACAGGGGACTAGCGCATCGCAGTATTTT. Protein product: CASRRGQGTSASQYF. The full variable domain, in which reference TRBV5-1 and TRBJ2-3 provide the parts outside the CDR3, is KAGVTQTPRYLIKTRGQQVTLSCSPISGHRSVSWYQQTPGQGLQFLFEYFSETQRNKGNFPGRFSGRQFSNSRSEMNVSTLELGDSALYLCASRRGQGTSASQYFGPGTRLTVL.

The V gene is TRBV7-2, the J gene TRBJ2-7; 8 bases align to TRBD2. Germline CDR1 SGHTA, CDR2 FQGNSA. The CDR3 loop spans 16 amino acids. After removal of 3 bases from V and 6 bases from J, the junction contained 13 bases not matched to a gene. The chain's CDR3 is CASSLSGGGPPTEQYF. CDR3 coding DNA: TGTGCCAGCAGCTTGAGCGGGGGAGGCCCCCCGACCGAGCAGTACTTC.

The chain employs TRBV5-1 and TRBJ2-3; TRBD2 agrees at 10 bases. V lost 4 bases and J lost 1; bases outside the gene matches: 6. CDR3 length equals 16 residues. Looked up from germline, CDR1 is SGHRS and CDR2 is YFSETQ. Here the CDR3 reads CASSPSSGGRTDTQYF. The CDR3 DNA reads TGCGCCAGCAGCCCGTCTAGCGGGGGCCGCACAGATACGCAGTATTTT.

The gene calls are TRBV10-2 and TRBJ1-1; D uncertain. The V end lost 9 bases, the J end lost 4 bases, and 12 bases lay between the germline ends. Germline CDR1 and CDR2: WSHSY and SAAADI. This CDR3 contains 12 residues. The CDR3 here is CASAEVSTEAFF. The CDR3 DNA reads TGCGCCAGTGCCGAGGTAAGCACTGAAGCTTTCTTT.